This T cell receptor (beta chain) was captured in a study of graft-versus-host responses after intestinal transplantation. Sequenced by immunoSEQ multiplex PCR; TCRdb stores in-frame clones only, minus some. Of about 100,000 clones detected, about 88% appear once; the ten largest clones hold roughly 1%. With respect to this clone: Its antigen remains unidentified.

Germline-derived CDR1 and CDR2 are KGHSH and LQKENI. V gave up 2 bases and J gave up 6 bases; unmatched junction bases: 3. The CDR3 is made up of 14 amino acids. This TCR was recovered from a human donor who was the organ donor for an intestinal transplant. The specimen was unstimulated CD4+ T cells sorted from spleen or lymph node cells, collected before transplant. The chain joins TRBV18 to TRBJ2-1; 8 bases fit TRBD1. CDR3 in amino acids: CASSPGTGVNEQFF. In DNA form, the CDR3 reads TGTGCCAGCTCACCAGGGACAGGAGTCAATGAGCAGTTCTTC.